These 2 T cell receptor beta chains came from one sample sequenced in a study of T cells in Graves' hyperthyroidism and ophthalmopathy. TCR beta CDR3 region amplification was performed from RNA transcripts. HTBI primers were used for first-round RT-PCR of the TCR CDR3. TCRdb used MiXCR to reprocess the multiplex PCR reads, holding one entry per CDR3 protein. The data contain about 400,000 distinct CDR3 sequences, 15% of them seen just once; the ten biggest clones take up 30% to 35%. Sequencing was performed on blood. All receptors come from a woman younger than 45 with Graves' hyperthyroidism.

This clonotype was observed at least ten times. V usage is TRBV6-1 and J usage is TRBJ2-7; D not resolved. Germline loops: CDR1 MNHNS, CDR2 SASEGT. The CDR3 extends over 15 amino acids. V was trimmed by 0 bases and J by 1 base, leaving 10 bases between them. CDR3 coding DNA: TGTGCCAGCAGTGAAGCGCCGACGGAATCCTACGAGCAGTACTTC. Its translation: CASSEAPTESYEQYF.

In its sample, this clonotype was seen a few times. The chain links TRBV19 to TRBJ2-1, with a possible D match to TRBD2 (5 bases). CDR1 and CDR2 from the germline V gene are LNHDA and SQIVND (reference sequence). V was pared by 7 bases and J by 6 bases, with 16 bases between. The CDR3 sequence is 14 residues long. The CDR3 DNA is TGTGCCAGTACCGGAAGGGAGTGGGGCAATGAGCAGTTCTTC. This sequence encodes CASTGREWGNEQFF.